This TCR beta chain was recorded in a study of cytomegalovirus exposure and HLA in healthy donors. Study findings and constraints: Testing in vitro showed a few CMV-associated chains specific for CMV antigens.

For this clone: What it recognizes is unknown.

The CDR3 is 17 residues long. Germline-derived CDR1 and CDR2 are WNHNN and SYGVQD (reference sequence). V shed 6 bases and J 3 bases; nucleotides not matched to a gene: 12. Using immunoSEQ multiplex PCR, the repertoire was profiled, and TCRdb retains in-frame clones only, with some absent. The sample contains fewer than 200,000 clones, about 89% of which appear only once. Sequenced: PBMCs. This chain uses TRBV10-1 with TRBJ1-2, with 11 bases aligning to TRBD1. The clonotype comes from a woman aged 18-29 years in good health and CMV-seropositive. CDR3 coding DNA: TGCGCCAGCAGAGAGGACAGGGGGCGTCCCCCCCACTATGGCTACACCTTC. Translation: CASREDRGRPPHYGYTF.